This T cell receptor (beta chain) was identified in a study of blood T cell repertoires in COVID-19 (dated by TCRdb to 2018 to 2021). Concerning the study at large: The collaborator samples originated in the United States, Italy and Spain and spanned the acute and convalescent phases of COVID-19. The material from the prospective study consisted of cDNA or gDNA derived from T cells, B-cell-depleted T cells, or PBMCs. Subjects who had been exposed to COVID-19, were actively infected with it, or had recovered from it provided the deeply sampled blood TCRbeta repertoires that made up the dataset. A de-identified subject ID, COVID-19 status, age in years and sex were almost always included in the sample metadata. The samples were drawn from two sources: the first 160 participants of the ongoing ImmuneRACE study, and 1,200 or so subjects contributed by 6 global collaborators. Where available, HLA class I and class II types were obtained from metadata supplied by the sample provider rather than from assay-based typing. A freely available public database, intended as a resource for researchers studying the immune response to SARS-CoV-2, is where the repertoires were released.

From a lookup of the germline V gene, CDR1 and CDR2 are SGHRS and YFSETQ. From the cysteine through the phenylalanine, the CDR3 covers 15 amino acids. CDR3 DNA only is kept here, 45 bases in frame from base 1. V was cut back by 3 bases and J by 4 bases, leaving a gap of 15 bases between them. TCRbeta CDR3 regions were amplified from genomic DNA by means of the immunoSEQ Assay, a bias-controlled multiplex PCR. Turning to the authors' computational methods: Nucleated cell counts per sample were estimated from amplification of reference gene primers within the assay. To quantify the absolute abundance of each unique TCRbeta CDR3 rearrangement, sequence reads were collapsed and filtered. For each sample, productive Simpson clonality was calculated by taking the square root of Simpson's diversity index across productive rearrangements. Not all clones reach the TCRdb copy of this immuneACCESS table, which keeps in-frame sequences only. Checked studies attribute under half of the gap to unresolved V genes and leave the rest unexplained. The DNA was the basis for D and trimming; V, J and clone size are from that table. The table for this sample lists under 200,000 clones; around nine tenths of them were counted only once. In total, the top ten clones hold under 3.5% of the sample.

Collaborating institutions collected whole blood in K2EDTA tubes following their own protocols. For TCRbeta analysis, collaborator samples were shipped as frozen whole blood, as isolated PBMCs, or as DNA extracted from either sample type. Overall study outcomes, separate from this receptor: How much clinical and demographic metadata was included differed by source and by participant, and the metadata was provided uncurated.

Remarks on this clone: No antigen is known for it. Per-base qualities were not stored, and no clone one base away is much larger.

The sequence joins TRBV5-1 to TRBJ2-3; the D segment could be TRBD2, given 6 matching bases. Sequenced input: peripheral blood. The source of this sequence is a man between 65 and 85 years old with acute or convalescent COVID-19. The CDR3 protein is CASSSTGTAADTQYF. The nucleotide sequence is TGCGCCAGCAGCTCAACCGGGACTGCAGCAGATACGCAGTATTTT.